The rows below give T cell receptor beta chains drawn from one sample of a study of T-cell memory formation after mild COVID-19. TCRdb reprocessed the 5' RACE reads via MiXCR and lists one record per CDR3 protein. This sample has 170,000 or so distinct CDR3 sequences, with 25% to 40% found just once. The specimen sequenced was PBMCs or a T cell subset sorted from them (not recorded which). The receptor source for this set is an adult woman who had mild COVID-19 (a few samples of this study predate the infection). Cell type and time point are not known. Both conserved end residues are trimmed from each CDR3. The order of the fields is J gene, V gene, CDR3 length, CDR3 protein.

j_call: TRBJ2-1
v_call: TRBV19
cdr3_length: 13
cdr3_aa: ASKILAGGIDEQF

j_call: TRBJ2-1
v_call: TRBV7-6
cdr3_length: 14
cdr3_aa: ASSLQGLAVYNEQF

j_call: TRBJ2-1
v_call: TRBV2
cdr3_length: 13
cdr3_aa: ASRRGASGYNEQF

j_call: TRBJ2-3
v_call: TRBV25-1
cdr3_length: 12
cdr3_aa: ASSESRGTDTQY

j_call: TRBJ2-1
v_call: TRBV7-2
cdr3_length: 13
cdr3_aa: ASSPRDRSYNEQF

j_call: TRBJ1-1
v_call: TRBV21-1
cdr3_length: 16
cdr3_aa: ASSKAWRTPHLNTEAF

j_call: TRBJ2-7
v_call: TRBV6-6
cdr3_length: 14
cdr3_aa: ASSYESRDRVYEQY

j_call: TRBJ2-1
v_call: TRBV7-2
cdr3_length: 13
cdr3_aa: ASSLFKGTYNEQF

j_call: TRBJ2-3
v_call: TRBV11-2
cdr3_length: 15
cdr3_aa: ASSLGRALRYTDTQY

j_call: TRBJ1-1
v_call: TRBV12-3/TRBV12-4
cdr3_length: 11
cdr3_aa: ASSMHTRVEAF

j_call: TRBJ1-1
v_call: TRBV10-3
cdr3_length: 10
cdr3_aa: AISADTGGGF

j_call: TRBJ1-2
v_call: TRBV5-1
cdr3_length: 12
cdr3_aa: ASSLEGRGFGYT

j_call: TRBJ2-7
v_call: TRBV7-6
cdr3_length: 13
cdr3_aa: ASSLGAKGSYEQY

j_call: TRBJ1-6
v_call: TRBV3-1
cdr3_length: 15
cdr3_aa: ASSPMGGSSYNSPLH

j_call: TRBJ2-3
v_call: TRBV20-1
cdr3_length: 11
cdr3_aa: SARVLAADTQY